What follows are 8 T cell receptor beta chains derived from one specimen sequenced in a study of sequential checkpoint blockade in melanoma. Produced via immunoSEQ multiplex PCR; TCRdb's table is partial and in-frame only. The sample shows more than 35,000 clones, about 88% of them seen only once. Treatment indicated: randomized to nivolumab then ipilimumab (arm A) or the reverse (arm B). Sequenced here: CD8+ T cells sorted from blood (inferred from file names), sampled from a patient given nivolumab and ipilimumab in sequence. Receptors originate from a human donor with melanoma.

CDR3 nucleotides: TGTGCCAGCAGTCCCCGGGACAGAGACTACGAGCAGTACTTC. Translating it yields CASSPRDRDYEQYF. The V call is TRBV27, the J call TRBJ2-7; 7 bases align to TRBD1. V dropped 5 bases and J dropped 3; count of bases not matched to a gene: 7. Germline assignment: CDR1 MNHEY and CDR2 SMNVEV (reference sequence). There are 14 residues in the CDR3.

In this sample, this clone turned up a few times. The V and J genes are TRBV21-1 and TRBJ1-3; the table's D call of TRBD1 was not tested on the DNA. TRBV21-1 is recorded as a pseudogene. The CDR3 runs 15 residues. CDR3 in amino acids: CASSRTGATGNTIYF. The CDR3 bases are TGTGCCAGCAGCAGGACAGGGGCGACAGGAAACACCATATATTTT.

On this clone: Additional DNA sequences in this sample encode the identical CDR3. The J gene is TRBJ2-7, the V gene TRBV27; 7 bases match TRBD1. The CDR3 is made up of 13 amino acids. V shed 2 bases and J 7 bases; nucleotides not matched to a gene: 5. Germline CDR1 and CDR2: MNHEY and SMNVEV (reference sequence). The CDR3 nucleotides read TGTGCCAGCAGTTTAAGGGGGCAGATGGAGCAGTACTTC. As protein: CASSLRGQMEQYF.

This clone has a single count. V gene TRBV27 combines with J gene TRBJ2-7, with a tentative D call TRBD1 (6 bases). The V gene's germline CDR1 is MNHEY and CDR2 SMNVEV (reference sequence). V shed 6 bases and J shed 3 bases, with 15 bases lying between them. The CDR3 has 14 residues. The CDR3 region is CASRETGSSYEQYF. CDR3 nucleotides: TGTGCCAGCAGGGAAACAGGGAGTAGCTACGAGCAGTACTTC.

J is TRBJ2-5 and V is TRBV19, with no clear D. CDR3 length: 15 residues. Trimming took 3 bases from V and 5 from J, leaving 16 bases between them. Germline V lookup: CDR1 LNHDA, CDR2 SQIVND (reference sequence). The CDR3 bases are TGTGCCAGTAGTATGTCTTTTGGCGTCAGGGAGACCCAGTACTTC. Encoded protein: CASSMSFGVRETQYF.

The rearrangement joins TRBV7-9 to TRBJ2-2; D possibly corresponds to TRBD1 (5 bases). Trimming left V 3 bases short and J 8 bases short, with 10 bases between. CDR3 length: 13 residues. The germline V gene encodes CDR1 SEHNR and CDR2 FQNEAQ (reference sequence). DNA of the CDR3: TGTGCCAGCAGCTTTCAGGGTACGGGGGAGCTGTTTTTT. Its protein product is CASSFQGTGELFF.

The J gene is TRBJ2-3, the V gene TRBV28; unclear D gene. The V end was cut by 1 base, the J end by 2 bases, with 7 bases between. CDR1 is MDHEN and CDR2 is SYDVKM in the germline V gene. The CDR3 extends over 14 amino acids. The CDR3 nucleotides read TGTGCCAGCAGTTTATTACTCGCCACAGATACGCAGTATTTT. This sequence encodes CASSLLLATDTQYF.

Of note for this clone: The sample holds other DNA sequences that translate to the same CDR3. The rearrangement joins TRBV5-4 to TRBJ1-5; possibly TRBD1 for D (5 bases). V lost 4 bases and J 5 bases, leaving 13 bases between the germline ends. Germline V CDR1 and CDR2: SGHNT, YYREEE (reference sequence). The CDR3 is 14 residues long. CDR3 in amino acids: CASSPGPGDQPQHF. The CDR3 DNA reads TGTGCCAGCAGCCCAGGGCCCGGCGATCAGCCCCAGCATTTT.